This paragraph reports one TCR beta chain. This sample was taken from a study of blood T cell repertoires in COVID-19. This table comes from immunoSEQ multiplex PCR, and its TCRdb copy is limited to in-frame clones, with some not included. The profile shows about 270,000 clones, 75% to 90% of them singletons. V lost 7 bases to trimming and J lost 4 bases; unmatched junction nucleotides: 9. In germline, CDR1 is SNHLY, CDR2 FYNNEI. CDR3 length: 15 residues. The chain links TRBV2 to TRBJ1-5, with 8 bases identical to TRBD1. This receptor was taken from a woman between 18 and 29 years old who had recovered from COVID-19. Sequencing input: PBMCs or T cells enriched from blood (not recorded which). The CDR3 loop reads CASKEQGVQNQPQHF. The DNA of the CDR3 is TGTGCCAGCAAGGAACAGGGGGTGCAAAATCAGCCCCAGCATTTT.